The present T cell receptor (beta chain) was sequenced within a study of shared clonotypes between healthy human individuals. Study in general: Each donor contributed plates that comprised three CD4 naive, three CD4 memory, two CD8 naive and one CD8 memory.

Clones were read by immunoSEQ multiplex PCR, and TCRdb kept only the in-frame ones, dropping some. The profile shows about 550,000 clones, around 95% of them singletons. CD45RO negativity and positive selection for CCR7 defined naive CD8 cells, a population that excluded terminally differentiated effector memory CD45RA+ cells. Donation came from healthy HIV-negative adults that had no recent acute infections or vaccinations. The CDR3 runs to 12 residues. Deletions cut 3 bases from V and 12 bases from J, with 12 bases between. CDR1 is LGHNA and CDR2 is YNFKEQ in the germline V gene. Study-wide findings and caveats: Sequencing depth was a factor that was expected to affect clonotype sharing among donors. Non-shared clonotypes had lower generation probabilities than clonotypes shared by all four sorted-subset donors.

Only a few counts were recorded for this clone. The antigen is unknown. This TCR was sampled from a woman under 40 in good health. The specimen was naive CD8+ T cells sorted from blood. The rearrangement joins TRBV4-2 to TRBJ2-1, with D tentatively TRBD2 (6 bases). This CDR3 is CASSHGERVQFF. The CDR3 bases are TGTGCCAGCAGCCATGGGGAGCGGGTGCAGTTCTTC.